These T cell receptor beta chains were read from a single sample in a study of neurological immune-mediated disorders. One entry per CDR3 protein results from TCRdb running MiXCR on the 5' RACE reads. The sample shows some 95,000 distinct CDR3 sequences, 3.5% of them seen only once. Sample: PBMCs. These TCRs come from a young woman with multiple sclerosis. Each CDR3 is given with its conserved first and last residue. Fields, in order: D gene, V gene, J gene, clone size, CDR3 protein, CDR3 DNA. A D gene is named only where the DNA matches it firmly. Size values are once, few and many counts, or a class for expanded clones, and some rows have none.

TRBD2	TRBV5-5	TRBJ2-5	few	CASSGGLAGGETQYF	TGTGCCAGCAGCGGGGGACTAGCGGGCGGGGAGACCCAGTACTTC
-	TRBV10-3	TRBJ2-6	many	CAISGAGKAGANVLTF	TGTGCCATCAGTGGTGCAGGGAAGGCTGGGGCCAACGTCCTGACTTTC
TRBD2	TRBV27	TRBJ2-5	many	CASSLGTSGRTQETQYF	TGTGCCAGCAGTTTAGGGACTAGCGGGAGGACCCAAGAGACCCAGTACTTC
-	TRBV20-1	TRBJ1-4	many	CSAIDYTNEKLFF	TGCAGTGCCATCGACTATACTAATGAAAAACTGTTTTTT
-	TRBV6-2/TRBV6-3	TRBJ2-1	many	CATQGLIQEQFF	TGTGCCACCCAAGGCCTAATTCAAGAGCAGTTCTTC
TRBD2	TRBV10-2	TRBJ2-3	many	CASRALAGEDTQYF	TGCGCCAGCAGAGCTCTAGCGGGGGAGGATACGCAGTATTTT
-	TRBV9	TRBJ2-1	many	CASSVGVGGLYNEQFF	TGTGCCAGCAGCGTAGGGGTAGGGGGGCTATACAATGAGCAGTTCTTC
TRBD1	TRBV28	TRBJ1-2	many	CASTRDRVYGYTF	TGTGCCAGTACCCGGGACAGAGTCTATGGCTACACCTTC
TRBD1	TRBV6-2/TRBV6-3	TRBJ1-1	many	CASMTGPSNTEAFF	TGTGCCAGCATGACAGGGCCCTCGAACACTGAAGCTTTCTTT
TRBD2	TRBV20-1	TRBJ2-7	many	CSARRAGEYEQYF	TGCAGTGCTAGAAGAGCGGGGGAATACGAGCAGTACTTC
TRBD1	TRBV5-5	TRBJ1-2	many	CASSAGGRGKTYGYTF	TGTGCCAGCAGCGCAGGGGGCAGGGGCAAAACCTATGGCTACACCTTC
TRBD1	TRBV4-1	TRBJ2-7	few	CASSPGPGQVYEQYF	TGCGCCAGCAGCCCAGGGCCCGGACAGGTCTACGAGCAGTACTTC
-	TRBV12-3/TRBV12-4	TRBJ1-5	many	CASSPPLNQPQHF	TGTGCCAGCAGTCCTCCCCTCAATCAGCCCCAGCATTTT
TRBD1	TRBV5-6	TRBJ2-7	many	CASSPGTGPTYEQYF	TGTGCCAGCAGCCCAGGGACAGGCCCTACCTACGAGCAGTACTTC
TRBD2	TRBV29-1	TRBJ2-7	-	CSAGEGGGYEQYF	TGCAGCGCCGGGGAGGGAGGAGGCTACGAGCAGTACTTC
-	TRBV24-1	TRBJ2-2	many	CATSDSPTGELFF	TGTGCCACCAGTGACAGTCCCACCGGGGAGCTGTTTTTT
TRBD1	TRBV14	TRBJ2-5	many	CASSQDRGKAETQYF	TGTGCCAGCAGCCAAGACAGGGGGAAAGCTGAGACCCAGTACTTC
TRBD2	TRBV5-1	TRBJ2-3	many	CASSSGLAGEIHPQDTQYF	TGCGCCAGCAGCTCAGGACTAGCGGGAGAGATTCATCCCCAAGATACGCAGTATTTT
-	TRBV7-2	TRBJ2-5	many	CASSSNRETQYF	TGTGCCAGCAGCTCCAACCGGGAGACCCAGTACTTC
-	TRBV7-3	TRBJ1-5	many	CASSFGVSNQPQHF	TGTGCCAGCAGCTTCGGGGTTAGCAATCAGCCCCAGCATTTT
TRBD2	TRBV5-1	TRBJ2-5	many	CASSLAGGAQETQYF	TGCGCCAGCAGCTTGGCGGGGGGGGCTCAAGAGACCCAGTACTTC
-	TRBV10-3	TRBJ2-4	many	CAIRRQPPAKNIQYF	TGTGCCATCAGGCGACAGCCACCAGCCAAAAACATTCAGTACTTC
TRBD2	TRBV7-2	TRBJ2-5	many	CASSSRNPRTSGSGKTQYF	TGTGCCAGCAGCTCTCGGAACCCCAGGACTAGCGGGAGTGGGAAGACCCAGTACTTC
-	TRBV5-1	TRBJ1-2	many	CASSLGGDYGYTF	TGCGCCAGCAGCTTGGGAGGAGACTATGGCTACACCTTC
-	TRBV5-1	TRBJ2-5	few	CASSWGGQSQETQYF	TGCGCCAGCAGCTGGGGGGGACAGAGCCAAGAGACCCAGTACTTC
TRBD1	TRBV4-1	TRBJ1-2	many	CASSQEVGRGLYGYTF	TGCGCCAGCAGCCAAGAGGTGGGCAGGGGGCTCTATGGCTACACCTTC
TRBD1	TRBV5-1	TRBJ1-2	many	CASSLGSTGSGGYTF	TGCGCCAGCAGCTTGGGTTCGACAGGGTCAGGAGGCTACACCTTC
-	TRBV9	TRBJ2-3	many	CASSVEGGTTDTQYF	TGTGCCAGCAGCGTAGAAGGCGGGACGACAGATACGCAGTATTTT
-	TRBV29-1	TRBJ1-2	many	CSVRPGGRWGYTF	TGCAGCGTCCGCCCGGGGGGTCGGTGGGGCTACACCTTC
TRBD1	TRBV20-1	TRBJ2-7	many	CSAIQPGQGNYEQYF	TGCAGTGCTATCCAACCGGGACAGGGGAACTACGAGCAGTACTTC
-	TRBV27	TRBJ1-5	many	CASSLTASDQPQHF	TGTGCCAGCAGCCTGACAGCCTCTGATCAGCCCCAGCATTTT
-	TRBV5-1	TRBJ1-1	many	CASKWGMNTEAFF	TGCGCCAGCAAATGGGGAATGAACACTGAAGCTTTCTTT
TRBD2	TRBV4-2	TRBJ2-1	many	CASSPQRAGGNDEQFF	TGTGCCAGCAGCCCACAGAGGGCGGGAGGGAACGATGAGCAGTTCTTC
-	TRBV20-1	TRBJ2-1	many	CSADTYNEQFF	TGCAGTGCCGATACCTACAATGAGCAGTTCTTC
-	TRBV12-3/TRBV12-4	TRBJ2-7	many	CASSLKGEGSYEQYF	TGTGCCAGCAGTTTAAAGGGGGAAGGCTCCTACGAGCAGTACTTC
TRBD2	TRBV15	TRBJ2-1	many	CATSRDTSGRYNEQFF	TGTGCCACCAGCAGAGATACTAGCGGGAGGTACAATGAGCAGTTCTTC
TRBD2	TRBV27	TRBJ2-7	many	CASSVTPSSGGLSSYEQYF	TGTGCCAGCAGTGTCACCCCTTCTAGCGGGGGGCTAAGCTCCTACGAGCAGTACTTC
-	TRBV20-1	TRBJ1-2	many	CSAIPAPGLNYGYTF	TGCAGTGCTATCCCGGCCCCCGGGCTTAACTATGGCTACACCTTC